These 2 T cell receptor beta chains were sequenced from one sample in a study of T-cell reconstitution after alpha-beta-depleted transplantation in children (dated by TCRdb to the mid-2010s). Libraries came from PCR. TCRdb names Illumina HiSeq 2500 as the instrument used. TCR library preparation used molecular barcoding, with unique molecular identifiers applied to normalize quantification of the TCRbeta repertoire. The public reads were reanalyzed by TCRdb: fastp trimming at Q25, MiXCR alignment, in-frame beta chains only. Records with the same CDR3 protein are collapsed into one entry carrying the most frequent genes and DNA. A total of more than 550,000 distinct CDR3 sequences appear in this sample, more than 9% of them only once. The top ten constitute about 4.2% of the sample. Sequencing used PBMCs from the stem cell graft donor, obtained from the stem cell graft. The receptors were gathered from a human donor who donated a stem cell graft to a child with acute myeloid leukemia.

This chain connects TRBV12-3 or TRBV12-4 to TRBJ1-4, with 8 bases matching TRBD1. With V trimmed by 5 bases and J by 4 bases, 9 bases remained unmatched. The CDR3 spans 16 residues. Written as DNA, the CDR3 is TGTGCCAGCAGTCCCAGGGGGCGTCTTATTAATGAAAAACTGTTTTTT. This codes for CASSPRGRLINEKLFF.

The V call is TRBV6-1, the J call TRBJ1-6, with 9 bases matching TRBD1. The trim removed 6 bases at V and 10 bases at J, leaving 10 bases unmatched. Germline values: CDR1 MNHNS, CDR2 SASEGT. The CDR3 has 15 amino acids. The CDR3 region has the DNA TGTGCCAGCAGCCCCGGGACAGGGTCTCGGTCACCCCTCCACTTT. This gives the protein CASSPGTGSRSPLHF.